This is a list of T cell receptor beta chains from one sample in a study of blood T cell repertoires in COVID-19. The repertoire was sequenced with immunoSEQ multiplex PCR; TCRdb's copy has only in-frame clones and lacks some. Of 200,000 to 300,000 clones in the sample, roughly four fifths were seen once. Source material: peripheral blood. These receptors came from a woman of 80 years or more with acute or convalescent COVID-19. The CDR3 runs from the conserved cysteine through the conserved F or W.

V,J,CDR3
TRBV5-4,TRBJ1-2,CASSLTTESYGYTF
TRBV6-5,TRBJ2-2,CASRGSQGAAGELFF
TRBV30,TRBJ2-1,CAWSVGSSRYNEQFF
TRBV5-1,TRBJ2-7,CASSLGQGTTYEQYF
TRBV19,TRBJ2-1,CASSIDLAGATYNERFF
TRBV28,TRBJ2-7,CASIPGQGGKGDF
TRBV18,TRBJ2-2,CASSPDRGTGELFF
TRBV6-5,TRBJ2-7,CASSSQGGYEQYF
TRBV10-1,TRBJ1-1,CASSQGIDTEAFF
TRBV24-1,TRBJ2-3,CATSAGGGSTDTQYF
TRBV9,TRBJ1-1,CASSVNPARNTEAFF
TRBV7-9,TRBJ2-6,CASSRTGAGANVLTF
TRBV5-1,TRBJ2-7,CASSLVQGTNEQYF
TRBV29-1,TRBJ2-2,CSVEGGQGTNTGELFF
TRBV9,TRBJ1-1,CASSGGTGEHETTEAFF
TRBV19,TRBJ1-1,CASSIDHRGGTEAFF
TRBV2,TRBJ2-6,CASRYESLPGANVLTF
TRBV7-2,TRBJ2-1,CASSLGGGVTYNEQFF
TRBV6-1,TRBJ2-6,CASLTGGANVLTF
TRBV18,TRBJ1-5,CASSPSGGGGSNQPQHF
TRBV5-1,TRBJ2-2,CASYQGNTGELFF
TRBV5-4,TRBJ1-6,CASSLAGNSPLHF
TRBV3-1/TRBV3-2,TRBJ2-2,CASSQWTSGGAPDGELFF
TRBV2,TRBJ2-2,CASRGQRGSTGELFF
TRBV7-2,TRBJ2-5,CASSIKGGSGGARETQYF
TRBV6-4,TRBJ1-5,CASSAEAGNQPQHF
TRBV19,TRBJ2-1,CASSRSGISYNEQFF
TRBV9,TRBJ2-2,CASSVTPGEAGELFF
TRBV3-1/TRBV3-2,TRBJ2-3,CASSQGGTALTDTQYF
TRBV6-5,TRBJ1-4,CASSYSQGYEKLFF
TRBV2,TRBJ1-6,CAGQGQNGSPLHF
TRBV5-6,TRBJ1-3,CASSADWDTNTIYF
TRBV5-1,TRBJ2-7,CASSSSTGSSYEQYF
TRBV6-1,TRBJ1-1,CASSDRAPNTEAFF
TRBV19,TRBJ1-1,CASSTAGGGSTEAFF
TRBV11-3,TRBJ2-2,CASSLALAGTNTGELFF
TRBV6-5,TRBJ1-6,CASSRGQGYNSPLHF
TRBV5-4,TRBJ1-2,CASSPGGDYTF
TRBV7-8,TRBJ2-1,CASSPPPTGVGNEQFF
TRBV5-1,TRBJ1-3,CASSLGQVGNTIYF
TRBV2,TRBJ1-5,CASQGQGNQPQHF
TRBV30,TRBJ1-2,CAGTQQAFYGYTF
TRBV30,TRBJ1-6,CAWEGEGSPLHF
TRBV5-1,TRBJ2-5,CASSQITSGGQETQYF
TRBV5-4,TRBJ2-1,CASTLGTAYNEQFF
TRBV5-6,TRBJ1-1,CASSLGAGLEAFF
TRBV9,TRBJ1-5,CASSVGQGGNQPQHF
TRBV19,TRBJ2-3,CASSIGGGIRTDTQYF
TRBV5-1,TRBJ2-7,CASSRSGQGVLYEQYF
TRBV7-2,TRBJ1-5,CASSLVVSGPSQPQHF
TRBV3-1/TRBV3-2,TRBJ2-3,CASSQVGSGGSTDTQYF
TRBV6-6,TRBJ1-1,CASSLKGAEAFF
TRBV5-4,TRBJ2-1,CASSSQGGSYNEQFF
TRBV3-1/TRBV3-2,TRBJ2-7,CASSPGLAGGLDEQYF
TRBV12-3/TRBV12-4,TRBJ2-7,CASSSSSYEQYF
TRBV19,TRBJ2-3,CASSHRGTSTDTQYF
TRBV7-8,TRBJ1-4,CASSLGYGRATNEKLFF
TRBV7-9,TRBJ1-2,CASSLLGAEGYTF
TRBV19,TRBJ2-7,CASSIDPAGSVEQYF